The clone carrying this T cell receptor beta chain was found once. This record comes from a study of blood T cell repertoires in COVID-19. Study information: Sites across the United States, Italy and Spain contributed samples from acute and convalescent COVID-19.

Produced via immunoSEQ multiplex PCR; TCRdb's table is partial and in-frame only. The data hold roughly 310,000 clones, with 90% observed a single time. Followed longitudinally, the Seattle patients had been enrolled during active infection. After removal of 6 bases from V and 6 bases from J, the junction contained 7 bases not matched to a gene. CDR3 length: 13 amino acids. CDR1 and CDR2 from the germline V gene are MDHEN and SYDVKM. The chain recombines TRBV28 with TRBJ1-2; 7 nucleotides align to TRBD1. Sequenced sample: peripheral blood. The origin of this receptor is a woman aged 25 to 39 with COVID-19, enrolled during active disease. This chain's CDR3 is CASRSTGRDGYTF. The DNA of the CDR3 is TGTGCCAGCAGATCGACAGGGAGAGATGGCTACACCTTC.